The following is a T cell receptor beta chain sequence with its context. Its antigen is currently unknown. The source of the sample is a study of T cell responses to AZD1222 COVID-19 vaccine. This table comes from immunoSEQ multiplex PCR, and its TCRdb copy is limited to in-frame clones, with some not included. The data hold 95,000 to 110,000 clones, with 75% to 95% observed a single time. Study-level findings and limits: No day 14 peak samples; only post-peak repertoires were characterized. It was only a handful of AZD1222 recipients who were seropositive at baseline.

Pooled together were second doses at about 4 or about 12 weeks. V shed 1 base and J shed 3 bases, with 13 bases lying between them. The germline gives CDR1 MGHRA, CDR2 YSYEKL. CDR3 length: 15 residues. The specimen comprised peripheral blood, sampled 28 days after the second AZD1222 dose. The chain couples TRBV4-1 to TRBJ2-7; D gene uncertain. This receptor was taken from an adult who received the AZD1222 COVID-19 vaccine. CDR3 DNA: TGCGCCAGCAGCCAAGGAGCAGGAAACCTCTACGAGCAGTACTTC. Its translation: CASSQGAGNLYEQYF.